Following are 18 T cell receptor beta chains from one sample sequenced in a study of cytotoxic CD8 clonotypes in ibrutinib-treated CLL. TCRdb keeps only in-frame clones here, not all; method: immunoSEQ multiplex PCR. The sample has some 150,000 clones, about four fifths seen once. Material: PBMCs, obtained after 12 months of ibrutinib treatment. The receptors shown here come from a human donor with chronic lymphocytic leukemia.

This clone was seen more than once but under ten times. V gene TRBV27 combines with J gene TRBJ1-1; D uncertain. The CDR3 consists of 16 residues. Germline V lookup: CDR1 MNHEY, CDR2 SMNVEV (reference sequence). V was clipped by 2 bases and J by 8 bases, with 21 bases between them. The CDR3: CASSLGDRVTPVEAFF. The CDR3 DNA reads as TGTGCCAGCAGTTTAGGAGATCGGGTGACACCCGTCGAAGCTTTCTTT.

The V gene is TRBV19, the J gene TRBJ2-3; no reliable D call. The CDR3 contains 12 residues. Trimming took 6 bases from V and 2 from J, leaving 6 bases between them. CDR1 and CDR2 (germline): LNHDA, SQIVND (reference sequence). The CDR3, as DNA: TGTGCCAGTAGCGGCTTCACAGATACGCAGTATTTT. It encodes CASSGFTDTQYF.

This rearrangement joins TRBV7-6 to TRBJ2-1, with TRBD2 matching over 8 bases. V lost 5 bases and J lost 2; bases outside the gene matches: 11. Germline V gene lookup returns CDR1 SGHVS and CDR2 FNYEAQ. The length of the CDR3 is 17 residues. CDR3 nucleotides: TGTGCCAGCAGCCCACGGGATCGGCGGGAGGCCTACAATGAGCAGTTCTTC. Translated, it gives CASSPRDRREAYNEQFF.

The chain joins TRBV7-9 to TRBJ2-2; D possibly matches TRBD1 or TRBD2 (5 bases each). Germline V gene sequence: CDR1 SEHNR, CDR2 FQNEAQ (reference sequence). Deletions cut 5 bases from V and 5 bases from J, with 15 bases between. This CDR3 is built from 15 residues. The CDR3 DNA follows: TGTGCCAGCAGCCGGGGCGAGGCCGGTACCGGGGAGCTGTTTTTT. Protein: CASSRGEAGTGELFF.

The V and J genes are TRBV29-1 and TRBJ2-5; 7 bases are shared with TRBD1. The CDR3 is 14 amino acids. From germline, CDR1 is SQVTM and CDR2 ANQGSEA. The V segment lost 6 bases and the J segment 2 bases; nucleotides outside the gene matches: 9. The CDR3 protein is CSVDIQGLQETQYF. The CDR3 DNA sequence: TGCAGCGTCGACATACAGGGGCTACAAGAGACCCAGTACTTC.

This clone was seen a few times. The chain couples TRBV15 to TRBJ1-2, with no clear D. The CDR3 totals 13 residues. Germline CDR1 reads LNHNV; CDR2 reads YYDKDF (reference sequence). The ends were cut back, 5 bases at V and 7 bases at J, with 14 bases in the middle. The CDR3 spells CATSPRERRGYTF. The CDR3 nucleotides are TGTGCCACCAGCCCCCGGGAAAGGCGTGGCTACACCTTC. The entire variable domain, with the rest obtained from reference TRBV15 and TRBJ1-2, is as follows: DAMVIQNPRYQVTQFGKPVTLSCSQTLNHNVMYWYQQKSSQAPKLLFHYYDKDFNNEADTPDNFQSRRPNTSFCFLDIRSPGLGDTAMYLCATSPRERRGYTFGSGTRLTVV.

V usage is TRBV15 and J usage is TRBJ1-4; tentatively, D is TRBD1 (5 bases). V was trimmed by 5 bases and J by 0 bases, leaving 10 bases between them. Looked up from germline, CDR1 is LNHNV and CDR2 is YYDKDF (reference sequence). This CDR3 comprises 15 residues. The CDR3 reads CATSSGRSTNEKLFF. CDR3 DNA sequence: TGTGCCACCAGCTCAGGGAGATCAACTAATGAAAAACTGTTTTTT.

The chain carries TRBV2 and TRBJ2-6; the D is unclear. The CDR3 spans 14 residues. V was pared by 3 bases and J by 1 base, with 4 bases between. Germline lookup yields CDR1 SNHLY and CDR2 FYNNEI. Here the CDR3 reads CASSDGSGANVLTF. The CDR3 DNA reads as TGTGCCAGCAGTGACGGTTCTGGGGCCAACGTCCTGACTTTC. Using reference TRBV2 and TRBJ2-6 for the parts outside the CDR3, the full variable domain is EPEVTQTPSHQVTQMGQEVILRCVPISNHLYFYWYRQILGQKVEFLVSFYNNEISEKSEIFDDQFSVERPDGSNFTLKIRSTKLEDSAMYFCASSDGSGANVLTFGAGSRLTVL.

The chain combines TRBV11-3 with TRBJ2-7; TRBD1 matches at 8 bases. The CDR3 spans 15 residues. Per germline, CDR1 SGHNT and CDR2 YENEEA. V trimming: 7 bases; J trimming: 3 bases; junction bases outside the gene matches: 11. The CDR3 sequence is CASIPRGTGGYEQYF. CDR3 nucleotides: TGTGCCAGCATTCCTCGAGGGACAGGAGGCTACGAGCAGTACTTC.

The genes are TRBV27 and TRBJ2-7; a weak D match, TRBD2 (5 bases). Germline CDR1 and CDR2: MNHEY and SMNVEV (reference sequence). CDR3 length: 13 amino acids. V was trimmed by 3 bases and J by 2 bases, leaving 8 bases between them. This CDR3 reads CASSFAGTYEQYF. CDR3 nucleotide sequence: TGTGCCAGCAGTTTCGCGGGTACCTACGAGCAGTACTTC.

The chain recombines TRBV28 with TRBJ1-2; D gene uncertain. The CDR3 is 14 amino acids. CDR1 is MDHEN and CDR2 is SYDVKM in the germline V gene. V was pared by 5 bases and J by 4 bases, with 14 bases between. CDR3 in amino acids: CASSPPVGTYGYTF. The CDR3 nucleotides are TGTGCCAGCAGTCCCCCTGTTGGTACCTATGGCTACACCTTC.

This sequence joins TRBV2 and TRBJ2-3; 8 bases align to TRBD2. Germline V gives CDR1 SNHLY, CDR2 FYNNEI. This CDR3 contains 17 residues. Germline trimming cut 6 bases from V and 2 bases from J; bases unmatched to any gene: 13. CDR3: CASSKGASGSFTDTQYF. The CDR3 region has the DNA TGTGCCAGCAGCAAAGGGGCCAGCGGGAGTTTCACAGATACGCAGTATTTT.

The chain couples TRBV4-3 to TRBJ2-7; 8 positions agree with TRBD1. With 2 bases clipped from V and 6 bases from J, the junction kept 6 bases outside the gene matches. Germline V CDR1 and CDR2: LGHNA, YSLEER. The CDR3 runs to 14 residues. CDR3 protein: CASSQPGQGSEQYF. CDR3 sequence (DNA): TGCGCCAGCAGCCAACCAGGACAGGGCAGCGAGCAGTACTTC.

The chain carries TRBV6-1 and TRBJ1-2; 9 bases map to TRBD1. Germline CDR1 and CDR2: MNHNS and SASEGT. V gave up 5 bases and J gave up 4 bases; unmatched junction bases: 8. The CDR3 spans 15 residues. The chain's CDR3 is CASSFPGTGPYGYTF. The CDR3 bases are TGTGCCAGCAGTTTTCCCGGGACAGGGCCCTATGGCTACACCTTC.

The chain has TRBV14 and TRBJ2-3; a weak D match, TRBD2 (5 bases). V dropped 0 bases and J dropped 0 bases, with 13 bases sitting between them. The germline gives CDR1 SGHDN, CDR2 FVKESK. The CDR3 covers 17 residues. The CDR3 DNA follows: TGTGCCAGCAGCCAAGATTGGTGGGAGCCTAGCACAGATACGCAGTATTTT. Translated, it gives CASSQDWWEPSTDTQYF.

The V and J genes are TRBV18 and TRBJ2-3; maybe TRBD2 (6 bases). Germline CDR1 and CDR2: KGHSH and LQKENI. The length of the CDR3 is 16 residues. The V end was cut by 4 bases, the J end by 2 bases, with 16 bases between. CDR3 DNA sequence: TGTGCCAGCTCACGGGCTAGCGCGATTTCCACAGATACGCAGTATTTT. Amino acid sequence: CASSRASAISTDTQYF.

The V and J genes are TRBV6-6 and TRBJ1-5; no clear D. CDR1 and CDR2 (germline): MNHNY, SVGAGI (reference sequence). V lost 4 bases, J lost 2 bases, and 6 bases lay in between. This CDR3 region has 13 residues. CDR3 sequence (DNA): TGTGCCAGCAGTTCATATCGCAATCAGCCCCAGCATTTT. Its translation is CASSSYRNQPQHF.

V usage is TRBV6-5 and J usage is TRBJ2-5; TRBD2 is a possible D gene (5 bases). Germline CDR1 reads MNHEY; CDR2 reads SVGAGI. The V end lost 2 bases, the J end lost 7 bases, and 11 bases lay between the germline ends. This CDR3 contains 13 residues. CDR3 amino acids: CASSYHREGTQYF. The CDR3 DNA is TGTGCCAGCAGTTACCACCGTGAGGGGACCCAGTACTTC.